This T cell receptor beta chain derives from a study of blood T cells in healthy people across ages. Broader study findings: There were more naive CD4+ cells and higher diversity in long-lived donors than in aged donors.

This clonotype came up a few times. Its target is unknown. About 10 milliliters of peripheral blood were drawn from each donor into EDTA-treated tubes. Researchers isolated at least 6 million PBMCs per sample. Next came a second PCR, run for about 7 to 12 cycles, which used a sample-barcoded 5' primer along with a J-beta primer mix. Each CDR3 protein is one row after TCRdb ran MiXCR on the 5' RACE reads. The table lists 450,000 to 700,000 distinct CDR3 sequences, approximately 25% of them singletons. The junction had 5 bases not matched to a gene; V was cut back by 1 base and J by 2 bases. Germline values: CDR1 SGHAT, CDR2 FQNNGV. CDR3 length equals 15 residues.

The chain links TRBV11-2 to TRBJ2-7; 7 bases are a match to TRBD2. Source material: blood. This sequence was found in a woman between 65 and 79 years old in good health. CDR3 in DNA: TGTGCCAGCAGCTTAGGAGGGACTATTCCCTACGAGCAGTACTTC. The encoded protein is CASSLGGTIPYEQYF.